This T cell receptor beta chain was profiled in a study of Graves' ophthalmopathy and Graves' hyperthyroidism. General study points: The 13-signature model separated ophthalmopathy from stable hyperthyroidism at over 85% sensitivity and about 81% specificity.

The length of the CDR3 is 12 residues. CDR1 is LNHDA, CDR2 SQIVND, per germline (reference sequence). Trimming removed 2 bases from V and 5 bases from J, with 4 bases in between. As the template, RNA transcripts were used to amplify TCR beta CDR3 regions. HTBI-primed first-round RT-PCR preceded second-round multiplex PCR. Each CDR3 protein gets one entry after TCRdb re-called the multiplex PCR reads with MiXCR. The table shows 500,000 to 700,000 distinct CDR3 sequences, with 35% to 40% occurring only once. This clonotype appeared many times. Its antigen is as yet unknown. Included hyperthyroidism patients were aged 18 to 65 and newly diagnosed (under 2 months' duration). Serum thyroxine and TRAb, along with clinical symptoms, thyroid ultrasound and orbital computed tomography, were what diagnosis relied on.

The sequence was collected from an adult man with Graves' hyperthyroidism. Sample: peripheral blood or thyroid tissue (not recorded which). The chain has TRBV19 and TRBJ1-5; no clear D. The CDR3 bases are TGTGCCAGTAGTATAATTGATCAGCCCCAGCATTTT. This codes for CASSIIDQPQHF.